These T cell receptor beta chains were read from a single sample in a study of cytomegalovirus exposure and HLA in healthy donors. The repertoire was sequenced with immunoSEQ multiplex PCR; TCRdb's copy has only in-frame clones and lacks some. The sample has 95,000 to 150,000 clones, about four fifths seen once. Sequenced sample: PBMCs. These receptors came from a woman in her 40s in good health and CMV-seronegative. Each CDR3 is given with its conserved first and last residue. D genes are given only for firm matches. Clone size is not always given. Where it is, it says once, few, many or a class for expanded clones.

j_call d_call clone_size v_call cdr3_aa
TRBJ2-7 TRBD2 few TRBV6-6 CASSRLAGGLATEQYF
TRBJ1-3 - few TRBV2 CASSSYSGNTIYF
TRBJ1-5 - - TRBV9 CASSPSGDQPQHF
TRBJ2-7 TRBD2 - TRBV7-9 CASSSQGLAGAYEQYF
TRBJ1-2 TRBD1 few TRBV2 CASRGGATGGYTF
TRBJ2-3 - - TRBV27 CASSSPSRQGSTDTQYF
TRBJ2-1 - - TRBV19 CASSIELAANEQFF
TRBJ1-5 - - TRBV4-2 CASSQDSEVTNQPQHF
TRBJ1-5 - once TRBV15 CATSSRTAQPQHF
TRBJ1-1 - - TRBV27 CASSSREGGNTEAFF
TRBJ2-1 - - TRBV4-3 CASSQGYLNPGPANEQFF
TRBJ1-2 - - TRBV18 CASSHGASESGYTF
TRBJ1-1 - - TRBV10-3 CAISESGAGPEAFF
TRBJ2-7 TRBD1 - TRBV19 CASRTTGGKDEQYF
TRBJ2-3 TRBD2 - TRBV7-8 CASSPGLAGGREDTQYF
TRBJ1-2 - - TRBV15 CATSRGAGTEYGYTF
TRBJ2-2 - - TRBV29-1 CSVEGHLNTGELFF
TRBJ2-5 - - TRBV2 CASGSGTQETQYF
TRBJ2-5 - - TRBV5-6 CASSSKSHETQYF
TRBJ1-5 TRBD1 - TRBV9 CASSVATGQGPNQPQHF
TRBJ1-1 TRBD1 few TRBV7-9 CASSAGQGYTEAFF
TRBJ2-7 - - TRBV27 CASSLSGTIPLEQYF
TRBJ1-1 TRBD1 - TRBV7-9 CSSSLVMDRVPEAFF
TRBJ1-2 TRBD1 - TRBV19 CASSILPGQGAGYGYTF
TRBJ1-2 TRBD1 few TRBV5-6 CASSSDRGQNYGYTF
TRBJ2-1 - few TRBV27 CASSPLRGFDEQFF
TRBJ1-2 - - TRBV11-2 CASSLVGAQSDGYTF
TRBJ1-2 - - TRBV14 CASSQVLWRGADYGYTF
TRBJ1-3 TRBD1 - TRBV18 CASSPGQVQTSGNTIYF
TRBJ2-7 - - TRBV7-8 CASSLAGLHPAYEQYF
TRBJ2-7 - - TRBV27 CASTGTSYEQYF
TRBJ2-5 - - TRBV7-7 CASSSRRQETQYF
TRBJ1-6 TRBD1 - TRBV4-1 CASSQIQGAVNSPLHF
TRBJ1-2 TRBD1 - TRBV6-5 CASRRGTGGGGYTF
TRBJ2-1 TRBD2 - TRBV19 CASSILLAGISYNEQFF
TRBJ2-4 TRBD2 - TRBV25-1 CASSDLGLPGSIQYF
TRBJ2-2 TRBD2 - TRBV11-2 CASSLDRAGAGELFF
TRBJ2-7 - - TRBV11-2 CASSFPGATYEQYF
TRBJ2-2 TRBD1 - TRBV5-1 CASPGQGVGELFF
TRBJ2-7 - - TRBV6-1 CASSEFVAGFSYEQYF
TRBJ2-7 TRBD2 - TRBV11-2 CASSLGFGSSGRYEQYF
TRBJ2-7 - once TRBV5-5 CASHTRTGDYEQYF
TRBJ1-2 - - TRBV6-5 CASSKTPSDGYTF
TRBJ2-3 TRBD2 - TRBV4-3 CASSRRLGAGDNTQYF
TRBJ1-1 TRBD1 few TRBV4-3 CASSQHSPRTGSKGTEAFF
TRBJ2-5 - - TRBV1 CTSSQAVAGVWETQYF
TRBJ2-1 TRBD1 - TRBV27 CASTITGDIHYNEQFF
TRBJ1-2 - few TRBV7-9 CSSSLAGGAQHTGYTF